Each of the 23 T cell receptor beta chains below was sequenced from the same sample in a study of T cells in Graves' hyperthyroidism and ophthalmopathy (dated by TCRdb to the late 2010s). The library was built by means of multiplex PCR. Sequencing instrument: Illumina HiSeq 2000. The TCR beta CDR3 regions were amplified from RNA transcripts. For the first round of RT-PCR on the TCR CDR3, the HTBI primer set was used together with the Qiagen OneStep RT-PCR kit. TCRdb redid the processing of the public reads, applying fastp at Q25 and MiXCR, and retained in-frame beta chains. Duplicate CDR3 protein sequences are folded into a single record with the most common DNA and genes. This sample is represented by about 510,000 distinct CDR3 sequences; around 50% of them were singletons. The ten largest make up about 45% of the sample. Sequencing was carried out using peripheral blood or thyroid tissue (not recorded which). Source of these receptors: an adult woman with Graves' disease, either hyperthyroidism or ophthalmopathy (not recorded which).

This clonotype appeared a few times. V is TRBV25-1 and J is TRBJ1-2; 8 bases match TRBD1. Germline trimming cut 4 bases from V and 8 bases from J; bases unmatched to any gene: 9. CDR1 MGHDK and CDR2 SYGVNS come from the germline V gene. CDR3 length: 14 amino acids. CDR3 nucleotides: TGTGCCAGCAGTGGGGACAGGTACATCGGCGGCTACACCTTC. Translation gives CASSGDRYIGGYTF.

This sequence joins TRBV19 and TRBJ1-1; TRBD1 agrees at 8 bases. The germline V gene encodes CDR1 LNHDA and CDR2 SQIVND (reference sequence). The junction had 10 bases not matched to a gene; V was cut back by 3 bases and J by 4 bases. CDR3 length: 16 residues. The CDR3 sequence is CASSIWSGGRSTEAFF. CDR3 DNA: TGTGCCAGTAGTATTTGGTCAGGGGGCCGGAGCACTGAAGCTTTCTTT.

This rearrangement joins TRBV19 to TRBJ1-6; the D gene is possibly TRBD1 (6 bases). This CDR3 region has 15 residues. Deletions cut 2 bases from V and 9 bases from J, with 14 bases between. Germline V gene data show CDR1 as LNHDA and CDR2 as SQIVND (reference sequence). CDR3 bases: TGTGCCAGTAGTATATCGACAGGACCGAGTTCACCCCTCCACTTT. It encodes CASSISTGPSSPLHF.

A remark on this clonotype: A much larger clone differs from this one at a single base, so this may be a read error. As the CDR3 is not closed by the conserved phenylalanine or tryptophan, this likely results from a read error. This chain connects TRBV6-2 or TRBV6-3 to TRBJ2-7, with a weak D call TRBD2 (6 bases). Germline values: CDR1 MNHEY, CDR2 SVGEGT. This CDR3 has 15 amino acids. The V end was cut by 2 bases, the J end by 4 bases, with 15 bases between. The CDR3 sequence is CASSYAGTPNYEQYL. CDR3 nucleotide sequence: TGTGCCAGCAGTTACGCCGGGACTCCGAATTACGAGCAGTACCTC.

The chain has TRBV19 and TRBJ1-1; 9 bases fit TRBD1. The trim removed 9 bases at V and 3 bases at J, leaving 20 bases unmatched. The CDR3 sequence is 18 residues long. Germline-derived CDR1 and CDR2 are LNHDA and SQIVND (reference sequence). The CDR3 DNA sequence: TGTGCCAGCAGCCAAGTGAGGTACAGGGGGCAAGAAGACACTGAAGCTTTCTTT. Translated, it gives CASSQVRYRGQEDTEAFF.

The V call is TRBV29-1, the J call TRBJ2-1; TRBD2 matches 7 bases. The CDR3 is 14 amino acids. Germline CDR1 is SQVTM and CDR2 is ANQGSEA. V trimming: 8 bases; J trimming: 4 bases; junction bases outside the gene matches: 11. Written as DNA, the CDR3 is TGCAGCTCCCGCGGGCGGGAGAGTTACAATGAGCAGTTCTTC. It specifies CSSRGRESYNEQFF.

This chain joins TRBV20-1 and TRBJ2-5, with D perhaps TRBD2 (6 bases). CDR1 is DFQATT and CDR2 is SNEGSKA in the germline V gene (reference sequence). The ends were cut back, 6 bases at V and 7 bases at J, with 6 bases in the middle. The CDR3 runs to 9 residues. CDR3 residues: CSAGGTQYF. The CDR3 DNA sequence: TGCAGTGCGGGGGGGACCCAGTACTTC.

This clonotype was picked up a small number of times. The V and J genes are TRBV19 and TRBJ1-5; D gene uncertain. V dropped 5 bases and J dropped 9 bases, with 17 bases sitting between them. This CDR3 has 14 residues. Germline V CDR1 and CDR2: LNHDA, SQIVND (reference sequence). CDR3 in amino acids: CASSAGLEGAPQHF. The CDR3 region has the DNA TGTGCCAGTAGTGCCGGACTGGAGGGTGCGCCCCAGCATTTT.

To note about this clonotype: At one boundary the junction diverges from the germline segment, which might be a read error. J is TRBJ1-2 and V is TRBV4-3; unclear D gene. The CDR3 spans 16 residues. From germline, CDR1 is LGHNA and CDR2 YSLEER. The DNA of the CDR3 is TGCACCAGCAGCCAAGATCGTGGCCGGGCTAACTATGGCTACACCTTC. This sequence encodes CTSSQDRGRANYGYTF.

The V call is TRBV10-3, the J call TRBJ1-6, with 9 bases matching TRBD1. The ends lost 4 bases at V and 8 bases at J; junction bases unmatched: 9. The CDR3 is 16 amino acids. Germline CDR1 is ENHRY and CDR2 is SYGVKD. The CDR3 spells CAISAGDRAFDSPLHF. The DNA for the CDR3 is TGTGCCATCAGTGCGGGGGACAGGGCGTTTGATTCACCCCTCCACTTT.

This clonotype was seen many times. This rearrangement joins TRBV7-8 to TRBJ2-7; D not certain. The V and J ends lost 1 base and 4 bases respectively, with 11 bases between them. From germline, CDR1 is SGHVS and CDR2 FQNEAQ. The CDR3 sequence is 14 residues long. For the CDR3, the DNA is TGTGCCAGCAGCTTAGAAGGCTTCGTGTACGAGCAGTACTTC. This codes for CASSLEGFVYEQYF. Combining the CDR3 with reference TRBV7-8 and TRBJ2-7 gives the whole variable domain GAGVSQSPRYKVAKRGQDVALRCDPISGHVSLFWYQQALGQGPEFLTYFQNEAQLDKSGLPSDRFFAERPEGSVSTLKIQRTQQEDSAVYLCASSLEGFVYEQYFGPGTRLTVT.

The CDR3 nucleotides are TGTGCCAGCAGCCCTGGTCAGGCACAGTCGGAGACCCAGTACTTC. Translated: CASSPGQAQSETQYF. The chain is built from TRBV25-1 and TRBJ2-5; D uncertain. Trimming cost V 6 bases and J 5 bases, with 19 bases left between them. The CDR3 length is 15 residues. CDR1 is MGHDK and CDR2 is SYGVNS in the germline V gene. Variable domain in full (rest from reference TRBV25-1 and TRBJ2-5): EADIYQTPRYLVIGTGKKITLECSQTMGHDKMYWYQQDPGMELHLIHYSYGVNSTEKGDLSSESTVSRIRTEHFPLTLESARPSHTSQYLCASSPGQAQSETQYFGPGTRLLVL.

J is TRBJ2-7 and V is TRBV10-3; D possibly corresponds to TRBD1 (5 bases). Germline V gene sequence: CDR1 ENHRY, CDR2 SYGVKD. Trimming took off 1 base at V and 3 bases at J, with 7 bases between the two ends. The CDR3 totals 13 residues. For the CDR3, the DNA is TGTGCCATCAGTGAGTACAGGAACTACGAGCAGTACTTC. Protein product: CAISEYRNYEQYF.

This chain links TRBV2 with TRBJ2-5; TRBD2 matches 11 bases. The CDR3 covers 14 residues. Germline CDR1 is SNHLY and CDR2 is FYNNEI. V lost 6 bases to trimming and J lost 3 bases; unmatched junction nucleotides: 3. The CDR3 DNA is TGTGCCAGCAGGGCGACTAGCGGGGAAGAGACCCAGTACTTC. It specifies CASRATSGEETQYF.

The V and J genes are TRBV10-3 and TRBJ1-2; D possibly corresponds to TRBD1 (5 bases). V lost 2 bases to trimming and J lost 8 bases, with 15 bases between them. This CDR3 is built from 14 residues. Germline V gene sequence: CDR1 ENHRY, CDR2 SYGVKD. The DNA of the CDR3 is TGTGCCATCAGTGAGGAGGGACCGGGGATCGGCTACACCTTC. Protein sequence: CAISEEGPGIGYTF.

This clonotype showed up just a few times. The CDR3 nucleotides are TGTGCCATCAGTGAGTCGATAGGGGCGAAACTGTTTTTT. This gives the protein CAISESIGAKLFF. The V and J genes are TRBV10-3 and TRBJ1-4; D may be TRBD1 (5 bases). V was pared by 0 bases and J by 11 bases, with 10 bases between. Germline V gene sequence: CDR1 ENHRY, CDR2 SYGVKD. The CDR3 covers 13 residues.

The table lists this clonotype with a few counts. The chain has TRBV2 and TRBJ1-2, with D perhaps TRBD1 (5 bases). Germline V CDR1 and CDR2: SNHLY, FYNNEI. The V end was cut by 10 bases, the J end by 1 base, with 16 bases between. The CDR3 has 14 residues. CDR3 sequence reads: CATRSDSHNYGYTF. In DNA, the CDR3 is TGTGCCACCAGAAGCGACAGTCATAACTATGGCTACACCTTC.

The chain couples TRBV6-6 to TRBJ2-2, with 12 bases aligning to TRBD2. V gave up 5 bases and J gave up 7 bases; unmatched junction bases: 11. Germline CDR1 reads MNHNY; CDR2 reads SVGAGI (reference sequence). CDR3 length equals 17 residues. The CDR3 DNA follows: TGTGCCAGCAGTACCAGGACTAGCGGGATCGTGCGCGGGGAGCTGTTTTTT. Residues: CASSTRTSGIVRGELFF.

This clonotype was counted at least ten times. The chain combines TRBV7-2 with TRBJ2-7; 11 positions match TRBD2. J was trimmed by 3 bases and V by 1 base; bases with no gene match: 5. The CDR3 extends over 16 amino acids. CDR1 and CDR2 from the germline V gene are SGHTA and FQGNSA. The CDR3 loop reads CASSLGTSGFFYEQYF. CDR3 nucleotide sequence: TGTGCCAGCAGCTTAGGGACTAGCGGGTTTTTCTACGAGCAGTACTTC.

The chain couples TRBV19 to TRBJ1-1; D ambiguous. Germline assignment: CDR1 LNHDA and CDR2 SQIVND (reference sequence). This CDR3 comprises 14 residues. V lost 5 bases, J lost 0 bases, and 10 bases lay in between. CDR3 in DNA: TGTGCCAGTAGTCTCGGCTCCCTGAACACTGAAGCTTTCTTT. Its protein product is CASSLGSLNTEAFF.

The rearrangement joins TRBV25-1 to TRBJ2-2; unclear D gene. The germline V gene encodes CDR1 MGHDK and CDR2 SYGVNS. The CDR3 loop spans 15 amino acids. Trimming pared 5 bases from V and 5 bases from J, leaving 15 bases between. The chain's CDR3 is CASSYSIVATGELFF. Here the CDR3 DNA reads TGTGCCAGCAGTTACTCGATCGTGGCTACCGGGGAGCTGTTTTTT.

The chain carries TRBV10-3 and TRBJ2-1; 12 bases are a match to TRBD2. Germline trimming cut 5 bases from V and 16 bases from J; bases unmatched to any gene: 9. Germline CDR1 and CDR2: ENHRY and SYGVKD. This CDR3 has 13 amino acids. The CDR3 is CAISLAGGPTPFF. The CDR3 region has the DNA TGTGCCATCAGTCTAGCGGGAGGGCCGACCCCCTTCTTC.

This clonotype showed up just a few times. The V call is TRBV10-3, the J call TRBJ1-5; TRBD1 is a possible D gene (6 bases). This CDR3 is built from 17 residues. Germline V lookup: CDR1 ENHRY, CDR2 SYGVKD. Trimming removed 0 bases at V and 7 bases at J, with 19 bases between. The CDR3 protein is CAISESGGRGPRQPQHF. DNA for the CDR3: TGTGCCATCAGTGAGTCCGGGGGCCGGGGGCCGAGGCAGCCCCAGCATTTT.